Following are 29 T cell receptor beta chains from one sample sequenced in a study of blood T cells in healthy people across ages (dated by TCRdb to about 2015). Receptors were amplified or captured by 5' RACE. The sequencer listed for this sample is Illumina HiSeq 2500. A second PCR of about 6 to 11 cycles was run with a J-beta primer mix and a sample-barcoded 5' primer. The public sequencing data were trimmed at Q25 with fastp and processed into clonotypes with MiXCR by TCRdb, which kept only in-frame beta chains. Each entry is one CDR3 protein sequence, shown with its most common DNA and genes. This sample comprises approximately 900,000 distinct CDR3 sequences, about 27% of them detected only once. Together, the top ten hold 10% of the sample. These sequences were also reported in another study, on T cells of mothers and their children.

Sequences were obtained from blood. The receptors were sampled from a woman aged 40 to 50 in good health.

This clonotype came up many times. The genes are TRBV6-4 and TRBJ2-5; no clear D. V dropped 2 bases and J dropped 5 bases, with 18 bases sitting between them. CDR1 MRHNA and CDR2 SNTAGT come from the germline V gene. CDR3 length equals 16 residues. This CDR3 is CASSDPTFRFTETQYF. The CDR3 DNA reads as TGTGCCAGCAGTGACCCGACGTTTAGATTCACGGAGACCCAGTACTTC.

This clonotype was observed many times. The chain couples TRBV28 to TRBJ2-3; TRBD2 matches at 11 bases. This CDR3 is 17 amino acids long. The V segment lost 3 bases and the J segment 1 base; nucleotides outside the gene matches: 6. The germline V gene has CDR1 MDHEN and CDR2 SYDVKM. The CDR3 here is CASSLWLAGGGTDTQYF. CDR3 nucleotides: TGTGCCAGCAGTTTGTGGCTAGCGGGGGGAGGCACAGATACGCAGTATTTT.

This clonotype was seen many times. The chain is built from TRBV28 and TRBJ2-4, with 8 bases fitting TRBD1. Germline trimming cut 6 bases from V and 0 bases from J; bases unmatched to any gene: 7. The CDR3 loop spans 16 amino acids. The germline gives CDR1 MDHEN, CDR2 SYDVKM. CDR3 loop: CASRSTGGLAKNIQYF. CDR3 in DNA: TGTGCCAGCAGATCCACAGGGGGGCTAGCCAAAAACATTCAGTACTTC. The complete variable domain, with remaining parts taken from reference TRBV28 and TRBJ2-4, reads DVKVTQSSRYLVKRTGEKVFLECVQDMDHENMFWYRQDPGLGLRLIYFSYDVKMKEKGDIPEGYSVSREKKERFSLILESASTNQTSMYLCASRSTGGLAKNIQYFGAGTRLSVL.

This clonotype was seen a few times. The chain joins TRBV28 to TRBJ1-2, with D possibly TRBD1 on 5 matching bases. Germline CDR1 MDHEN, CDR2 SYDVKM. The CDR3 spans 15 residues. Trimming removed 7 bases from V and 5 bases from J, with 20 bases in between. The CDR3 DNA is TGTGCCAGCATGTCGGCAGGGAAAAGTTTTTATGGCTACACCTTC. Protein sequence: CASMSAGKSFYGYTF.

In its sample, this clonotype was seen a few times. The CDR3 reads CASSLAYPGGSYNEQFF. The CDR3 DNA reads as TGTGCCAGCAGTCTCGCGTACCCGGGAGGGTCCTACAATGAGCAGTTCTTC. V gene TRBV27 combines with J gene TRBJ2-1, with 8 bases aligning to TRBD2. V shed 5 bases and J 1 base; nucleotides not matched to a gene: 10. This CDR3 is built from 17 residues. Germline CDR1 MNHEY, CDR2 SMNVEV (reference sequence).

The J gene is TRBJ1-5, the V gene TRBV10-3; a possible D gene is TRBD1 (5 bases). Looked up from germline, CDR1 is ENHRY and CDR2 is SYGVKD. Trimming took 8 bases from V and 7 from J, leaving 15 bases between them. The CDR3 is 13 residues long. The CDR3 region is CAIGPGYGQPQHF. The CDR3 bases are TGTGCCATCGGACCAGGGTACGGACAGCCCCAGCATTTT.

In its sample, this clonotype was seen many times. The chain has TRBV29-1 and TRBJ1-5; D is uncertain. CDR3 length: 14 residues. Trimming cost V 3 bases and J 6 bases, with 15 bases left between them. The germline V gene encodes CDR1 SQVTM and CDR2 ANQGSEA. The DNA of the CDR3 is TGCAGCGTTGAGTTCTCGGAGGGTGGTCAGCCCCAGCATTTT. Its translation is CSVEFSEGGQPQHF. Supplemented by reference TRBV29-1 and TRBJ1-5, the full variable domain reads SAVISQKPSRDICQRGTSLTIQCQVDSQVTMMFWYRQQPGQSLTLIATANQGSEATYESGFVIDKFPISRPNLTFSTLTVSNMSPEDSSIYLCSVEFSEGGQPQHFGDGTRLSIL.

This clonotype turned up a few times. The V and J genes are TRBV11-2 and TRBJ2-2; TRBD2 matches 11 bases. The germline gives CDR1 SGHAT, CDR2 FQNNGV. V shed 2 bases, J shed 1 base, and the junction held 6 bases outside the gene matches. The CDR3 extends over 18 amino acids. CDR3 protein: CASSLRLAGQVNTGELFF. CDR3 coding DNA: TGTGCCAGCAGCTTAAGACTAGCGGGGCAGGTGAACACCGGGGAGCTGTTTTTT.

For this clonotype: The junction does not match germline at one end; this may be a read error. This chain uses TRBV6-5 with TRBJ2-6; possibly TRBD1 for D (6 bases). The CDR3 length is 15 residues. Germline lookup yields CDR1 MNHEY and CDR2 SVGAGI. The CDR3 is CASNRVGSGADVLTF. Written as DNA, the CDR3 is TGTGCCAGCAACAGGGTAGGCTCTGGGGCCGACGTCCTGACTTTC.

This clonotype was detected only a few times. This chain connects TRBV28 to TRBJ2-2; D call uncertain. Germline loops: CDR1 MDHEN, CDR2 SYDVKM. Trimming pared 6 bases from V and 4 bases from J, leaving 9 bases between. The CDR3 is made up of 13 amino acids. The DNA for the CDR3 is TGTGCCAGCAGGCCCTATAGCACCGGGGAGCTGTTTTTT. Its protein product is CASRPYSTGELFF.

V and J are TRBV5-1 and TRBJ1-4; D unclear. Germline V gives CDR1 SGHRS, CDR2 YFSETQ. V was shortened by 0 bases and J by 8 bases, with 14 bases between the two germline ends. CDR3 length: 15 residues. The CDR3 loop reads CASSLGGSGPEKLFF. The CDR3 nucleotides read TGCGCCAGCAGCTTGGGAGGCAGCGGGCCGGAAAAACTGTTTTTT.

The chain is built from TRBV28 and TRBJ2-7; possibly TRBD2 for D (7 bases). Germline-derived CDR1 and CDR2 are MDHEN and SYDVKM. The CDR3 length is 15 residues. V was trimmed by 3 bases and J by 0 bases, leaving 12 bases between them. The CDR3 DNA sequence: TGTGCCAGCAGTTTGGGGGGGGCTATCTCCTACGAGCAGTACTTC. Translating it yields CASSLGGAISYEQYF.

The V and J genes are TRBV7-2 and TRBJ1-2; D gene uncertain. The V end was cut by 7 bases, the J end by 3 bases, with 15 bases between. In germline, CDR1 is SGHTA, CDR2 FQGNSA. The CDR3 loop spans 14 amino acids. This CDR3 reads CASTMKGVHYGYTF. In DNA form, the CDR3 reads TGTGCCAGCACCATGAAGGGCGTTCACTATGGCTACACCTTC.

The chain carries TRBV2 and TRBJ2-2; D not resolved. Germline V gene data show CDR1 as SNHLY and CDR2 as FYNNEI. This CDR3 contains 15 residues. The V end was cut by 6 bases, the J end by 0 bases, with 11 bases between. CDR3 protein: CASSRLGSNTGELFF. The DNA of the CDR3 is TGTGCCAGCAGCCGTCTGGGATCGAACACCGGGGAGCTGTTTTTT.

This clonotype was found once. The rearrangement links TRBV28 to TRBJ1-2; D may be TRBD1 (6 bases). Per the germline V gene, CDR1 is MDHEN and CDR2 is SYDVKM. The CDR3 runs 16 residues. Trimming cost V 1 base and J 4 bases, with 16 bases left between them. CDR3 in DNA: TGTGCCAGCAGTTTATTGCCGGGGGGGGCAGTCTATGGCTACACCTTC. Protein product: CASSLLPGGAVYGYTF.

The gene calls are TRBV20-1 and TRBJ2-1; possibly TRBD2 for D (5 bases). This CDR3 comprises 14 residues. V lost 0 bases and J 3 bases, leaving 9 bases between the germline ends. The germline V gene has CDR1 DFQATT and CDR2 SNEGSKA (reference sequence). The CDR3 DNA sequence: TGCAGTGCTAGAGACAGGACTCTCTACAATGAGCAGTTCTTC. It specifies CSARDRTLYNEQFF.

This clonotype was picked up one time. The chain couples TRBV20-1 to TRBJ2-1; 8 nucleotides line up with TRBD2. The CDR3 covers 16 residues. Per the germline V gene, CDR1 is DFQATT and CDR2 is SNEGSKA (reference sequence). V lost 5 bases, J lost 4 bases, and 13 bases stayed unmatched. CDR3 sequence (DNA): TGCAGTGCTGACCAGCGAGAAGCGGGGGCATACAATGAGCAGTTCTTC. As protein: CSADQREAGAYNEQFF.

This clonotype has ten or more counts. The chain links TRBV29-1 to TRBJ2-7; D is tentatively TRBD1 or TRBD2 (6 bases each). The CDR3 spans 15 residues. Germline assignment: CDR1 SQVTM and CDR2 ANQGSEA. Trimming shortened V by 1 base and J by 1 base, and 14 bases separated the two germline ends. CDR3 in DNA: TGCAGCGTTGAAGTGGGGGGCCAGGGATCCTACGAGCAGTACTTC. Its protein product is CSVEVGGQGSYEQYF.

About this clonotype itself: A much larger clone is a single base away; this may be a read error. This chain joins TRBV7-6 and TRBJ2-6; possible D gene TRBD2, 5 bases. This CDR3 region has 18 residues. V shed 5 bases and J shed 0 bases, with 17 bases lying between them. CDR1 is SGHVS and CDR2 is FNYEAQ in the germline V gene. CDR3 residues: CASSPGPVTSSGANVLTF. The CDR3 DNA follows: TGTGCCAGCAGCCCTGGTCCAGTCACTAGCTCTGGGGCCAACGTCCTGACTTTC.

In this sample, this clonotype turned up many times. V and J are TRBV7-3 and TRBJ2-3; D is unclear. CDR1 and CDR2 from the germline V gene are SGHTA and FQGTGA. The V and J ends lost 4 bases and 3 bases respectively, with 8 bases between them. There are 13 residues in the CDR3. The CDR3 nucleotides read TGTGCCAGCAGCTCCCGACCGACAGATACGCAGTATTTT. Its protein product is CASSSRPTDTQYF.

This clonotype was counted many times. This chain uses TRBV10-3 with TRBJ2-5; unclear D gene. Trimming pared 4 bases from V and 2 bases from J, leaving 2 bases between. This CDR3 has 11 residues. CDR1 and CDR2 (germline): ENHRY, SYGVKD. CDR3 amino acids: CAISAQETQYF. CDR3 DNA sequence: TGTGCCATCAGTGCACAAGAGACCCAGTACTTC.

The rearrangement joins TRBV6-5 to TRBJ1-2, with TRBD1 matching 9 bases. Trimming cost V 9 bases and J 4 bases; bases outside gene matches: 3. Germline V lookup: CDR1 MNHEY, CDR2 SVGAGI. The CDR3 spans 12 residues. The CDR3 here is CASGQGSYGYTF. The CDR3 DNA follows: TGTGCCAGTGGACAGGGGTCCTATGGCTACACCTTC.

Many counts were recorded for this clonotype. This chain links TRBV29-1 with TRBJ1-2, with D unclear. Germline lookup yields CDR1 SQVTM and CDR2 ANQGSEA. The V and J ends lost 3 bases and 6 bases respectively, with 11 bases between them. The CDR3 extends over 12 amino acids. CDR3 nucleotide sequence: TGCAGCGTTGAGGGCTCGGCTAATGGCTACACCTTC. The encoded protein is CSVEGSANGYTF.

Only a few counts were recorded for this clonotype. The CDR3 DNA reads as TGTGCCAGCTCACCTCCCGGGCGGATGGATACGCAGTATTTT. Protein product: CASSPPGRMDTQYF. The chain carries TRBV18 and TRBJ2-3; D call uncertain. V lost 3 bases and J 6 bases, leaving 13 bases between the germline ends. Germline assignment: CDR1 KGHSH and CDR2 LQKENI. The CDR3 is 14 amino acids.

The CDR3 nucleotides read TGTGCCAGCAGTTTGACAGGGGGCTACTCCTACGAGCAGTACTTC. It is translated as CASSLTGGYSYEQYF. The rearrangement links TRBV28 to TRBJ2-7, with 10 bases aligning to TRBD1. J lost 0 bases, V lost 3 bases, and 2 bases had no gene match. Germline V CDR1 and CDR2: MDHEN, SYDVKM. This CDR3 spans 15 amino acids.

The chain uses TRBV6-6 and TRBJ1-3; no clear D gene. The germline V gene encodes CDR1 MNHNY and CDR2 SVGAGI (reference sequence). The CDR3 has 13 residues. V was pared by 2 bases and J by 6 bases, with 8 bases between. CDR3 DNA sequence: TGTGCCAGCAGTTACATCGAGACAAACACCATATATTTT. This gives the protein CASSYIETNTIYF.

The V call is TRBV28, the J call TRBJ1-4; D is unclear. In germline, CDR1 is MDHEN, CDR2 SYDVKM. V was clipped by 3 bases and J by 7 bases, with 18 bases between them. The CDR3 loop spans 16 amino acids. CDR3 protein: CASSFAGSKGGEKLFF. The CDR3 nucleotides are TGTGCCAGCAGTTTCGCCGGGTCAAAGGGAGGTGAAAAACTGTTTTTT.

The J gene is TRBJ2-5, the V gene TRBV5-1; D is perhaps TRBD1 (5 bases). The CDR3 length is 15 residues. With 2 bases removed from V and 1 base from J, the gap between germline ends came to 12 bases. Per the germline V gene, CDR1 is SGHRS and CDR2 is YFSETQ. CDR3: CASSFSGPPQETQYF. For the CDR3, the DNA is TGCGCCAGCAGCTTTTCAGGGCCTCCCCAAGAGACCCAGTACTTC.

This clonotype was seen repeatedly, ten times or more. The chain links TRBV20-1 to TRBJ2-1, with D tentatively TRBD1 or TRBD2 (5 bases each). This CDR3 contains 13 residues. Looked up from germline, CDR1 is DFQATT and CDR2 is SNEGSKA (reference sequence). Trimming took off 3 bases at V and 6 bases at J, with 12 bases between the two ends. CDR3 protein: CSARGQGVNEQFF. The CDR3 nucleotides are TGCAGTGCTAGGGGGCAGGGAGTCAATGAGCAGTTCTTC.